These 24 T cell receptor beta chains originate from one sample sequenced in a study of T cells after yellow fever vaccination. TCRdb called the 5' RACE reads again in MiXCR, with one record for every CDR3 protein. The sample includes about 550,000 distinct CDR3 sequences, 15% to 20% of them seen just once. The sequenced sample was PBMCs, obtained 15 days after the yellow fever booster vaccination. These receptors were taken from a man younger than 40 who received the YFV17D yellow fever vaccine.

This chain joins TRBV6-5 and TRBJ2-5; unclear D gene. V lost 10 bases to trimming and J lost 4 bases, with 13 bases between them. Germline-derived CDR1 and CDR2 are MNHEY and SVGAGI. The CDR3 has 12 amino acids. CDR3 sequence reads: CATGVGRETQYF. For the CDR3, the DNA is TGTGCCACCGGTGTGGGTAGAGAGACCCAGTACTTC.

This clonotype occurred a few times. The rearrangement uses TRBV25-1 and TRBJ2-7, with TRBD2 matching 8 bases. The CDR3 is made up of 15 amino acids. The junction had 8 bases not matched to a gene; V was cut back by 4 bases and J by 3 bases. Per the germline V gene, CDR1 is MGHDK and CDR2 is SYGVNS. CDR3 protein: CASSGETRGDYEQYF. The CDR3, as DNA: TGTGCCAGCAGTGGGGAGACGCGGGGGGACTACGAGCAGTACTTC.

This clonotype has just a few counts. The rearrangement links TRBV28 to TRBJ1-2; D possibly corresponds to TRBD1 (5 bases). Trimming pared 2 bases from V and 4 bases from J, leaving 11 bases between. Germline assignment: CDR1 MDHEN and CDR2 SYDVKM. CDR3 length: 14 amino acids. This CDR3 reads CASSLPGIGYGYTF. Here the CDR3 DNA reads TGTGCCAGCAGTTTACCAGGGATAGGCTATGGCTACACCTTC.

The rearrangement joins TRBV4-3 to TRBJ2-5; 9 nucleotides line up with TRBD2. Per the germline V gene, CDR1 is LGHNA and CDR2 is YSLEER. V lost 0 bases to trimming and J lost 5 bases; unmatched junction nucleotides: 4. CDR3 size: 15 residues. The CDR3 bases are TGCGCCAGCAGCCAAGACGCGGGAGGGTGGGAGACCCAGTACTTC. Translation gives CASSQDAGGWETQYF.

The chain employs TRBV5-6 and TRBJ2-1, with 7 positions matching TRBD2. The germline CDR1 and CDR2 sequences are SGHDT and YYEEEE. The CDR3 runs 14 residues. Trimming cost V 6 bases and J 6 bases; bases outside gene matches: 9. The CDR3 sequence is CASTEGREVNEQFF. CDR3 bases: TGTGCCAGCACCGAGGGGAGGGAAGTCAATGAGCAGTTCTTC.

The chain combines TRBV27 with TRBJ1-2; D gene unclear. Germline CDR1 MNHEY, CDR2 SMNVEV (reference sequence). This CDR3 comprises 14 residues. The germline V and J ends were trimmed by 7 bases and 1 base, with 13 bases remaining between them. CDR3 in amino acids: CASKLGQNNYGYTF. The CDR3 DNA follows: TGTGCCAGCAAACTAGGGCAGAATAACTATGGCTACACCTTC.

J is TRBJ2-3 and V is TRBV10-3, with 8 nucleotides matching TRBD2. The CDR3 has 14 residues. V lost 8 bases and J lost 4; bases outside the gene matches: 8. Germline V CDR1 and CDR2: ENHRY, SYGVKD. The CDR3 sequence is CAIGAGARADTQYF. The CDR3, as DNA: TGTGCCATCGGAGCGGGAGCGCGGGCAGATACGCAGTATTTT.

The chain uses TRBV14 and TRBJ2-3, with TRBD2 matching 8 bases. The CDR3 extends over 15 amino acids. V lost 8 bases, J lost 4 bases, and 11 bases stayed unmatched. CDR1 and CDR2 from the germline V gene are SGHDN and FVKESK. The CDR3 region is CASAKSGSLADTQYF. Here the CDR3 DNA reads TGTGCCAGCGCCAAGAGCGGGAGTCTCGCAGATACGCAGTATTTT.

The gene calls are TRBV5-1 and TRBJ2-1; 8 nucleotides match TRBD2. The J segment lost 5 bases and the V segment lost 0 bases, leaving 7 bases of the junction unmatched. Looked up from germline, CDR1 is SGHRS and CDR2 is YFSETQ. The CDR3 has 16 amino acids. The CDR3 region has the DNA TGCGCCAGCAGCTTGGAACTAGCGGAAGGAAACAATGAGCAGTTCTTC. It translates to CASSLELAEGNNEQFF. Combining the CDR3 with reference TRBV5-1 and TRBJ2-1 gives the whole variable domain KAGVTQTPRYLIKTRGQQVTLSCSPISGHRSVSWYQQTPGQGLQFLFEYFSETQRNKGNFPGRFSGRQFSNSRSEMNVSTLELGDSALYLCASSLELAEGNNEQFFGPGTRLTVL.

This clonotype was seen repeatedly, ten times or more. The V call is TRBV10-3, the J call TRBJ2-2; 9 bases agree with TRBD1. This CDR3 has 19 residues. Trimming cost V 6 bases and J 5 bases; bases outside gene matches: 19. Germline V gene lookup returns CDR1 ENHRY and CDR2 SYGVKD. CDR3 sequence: CAIRPGQGSLTGVTGELFF. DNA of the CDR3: TGTGCCATCAGACCGGGACAGGGTTCGTTGACGGGGGTAACCGGGGAGCTGTTTTTT.

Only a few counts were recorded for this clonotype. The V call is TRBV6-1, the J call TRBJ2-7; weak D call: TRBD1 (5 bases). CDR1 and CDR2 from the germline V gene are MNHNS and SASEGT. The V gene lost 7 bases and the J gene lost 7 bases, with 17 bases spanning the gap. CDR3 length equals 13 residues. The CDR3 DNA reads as TGTGCCAGCACCCAAAATAGGGGCGGTGAGCAGTACTTC. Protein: CASTQNRGGEQYF.

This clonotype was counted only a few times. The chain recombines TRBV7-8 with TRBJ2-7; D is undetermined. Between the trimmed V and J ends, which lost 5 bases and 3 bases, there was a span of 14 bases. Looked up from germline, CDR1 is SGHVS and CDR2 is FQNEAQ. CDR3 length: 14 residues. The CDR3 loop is CASSPTPLIYEQYF. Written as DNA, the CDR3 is TGTGCCAGCAGCCCAACTCCTCTAATCTACGAGCAGTACTTC. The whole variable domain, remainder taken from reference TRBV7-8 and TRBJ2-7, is GAGVSQSPRYKVAKRGQDVALRCDPISGHVSLFWYQQALGQGPEFLTYFQNEAQLDKSGLPSDRFFAERPEGSVSTLKIQRTQQEDSAVYLCASSPTPLIYEQYFGPGTRLTVT.

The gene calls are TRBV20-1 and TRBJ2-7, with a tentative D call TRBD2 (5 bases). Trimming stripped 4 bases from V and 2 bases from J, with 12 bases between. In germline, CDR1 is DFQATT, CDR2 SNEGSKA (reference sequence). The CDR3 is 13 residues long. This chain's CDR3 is CSANEGAPYEQYF. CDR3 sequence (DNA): TGCAGTGCTAATGAGGGAGCCCCCTACGAGCAGTACTTC.

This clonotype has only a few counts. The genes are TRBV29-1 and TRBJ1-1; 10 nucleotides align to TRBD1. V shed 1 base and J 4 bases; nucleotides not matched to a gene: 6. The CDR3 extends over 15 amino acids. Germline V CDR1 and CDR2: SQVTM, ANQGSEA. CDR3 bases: TGCAGCGTTGAAGGCTCCGGGACAGGGGCCACTGAAGCTTTCTTT. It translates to CSVEGSGTGATEAFF. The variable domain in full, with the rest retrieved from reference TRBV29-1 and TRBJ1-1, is SAVISQKPSRDICQRGTSLTIQCQVDSQVTMMFWYRQQPGQSLTLIATANQGSEATYESGFVIDKFPISRPNLTFSTLTVSNMSPEDSSIYLCSVEGSGTGATEAFFGQGTRLTVV.

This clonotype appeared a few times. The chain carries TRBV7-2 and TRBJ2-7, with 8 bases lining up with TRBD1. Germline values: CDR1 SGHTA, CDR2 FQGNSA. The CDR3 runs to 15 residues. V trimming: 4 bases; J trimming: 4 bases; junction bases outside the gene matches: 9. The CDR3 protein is CASSSPDRAIYEQYF. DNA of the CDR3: TGTGCCAGCAGCTCCCCGGACAGGGCAATTTACGAGCAGTACTTC.

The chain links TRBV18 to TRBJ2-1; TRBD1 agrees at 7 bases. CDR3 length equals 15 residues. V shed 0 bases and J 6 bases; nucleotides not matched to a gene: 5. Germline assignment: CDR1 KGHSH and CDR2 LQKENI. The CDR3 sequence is CASSPPRQGRNEQFF. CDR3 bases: TGTGCCAGCTCACCACCGCGACAGGGTCGCAATGAGCAGTTCTTC.

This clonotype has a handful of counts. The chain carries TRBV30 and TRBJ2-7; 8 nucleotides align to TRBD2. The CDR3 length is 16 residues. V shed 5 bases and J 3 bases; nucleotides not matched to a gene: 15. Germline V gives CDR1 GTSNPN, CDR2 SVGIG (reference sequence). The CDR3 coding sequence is TGTGCCTGGTCCCCCCCACGGGGGGGATACCGCTACGAGCAGTACTTC. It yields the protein CAWSPPRGGYRYEQYF.

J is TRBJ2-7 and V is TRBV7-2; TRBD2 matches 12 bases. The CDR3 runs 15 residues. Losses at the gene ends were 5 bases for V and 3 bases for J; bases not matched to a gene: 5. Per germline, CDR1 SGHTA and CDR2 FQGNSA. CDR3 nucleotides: TGTGCCAGCAGCCCGACTAGCGGGAGTAACTACGAGCAGTACTTC. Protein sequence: CASSPTSGSNYEQYF.

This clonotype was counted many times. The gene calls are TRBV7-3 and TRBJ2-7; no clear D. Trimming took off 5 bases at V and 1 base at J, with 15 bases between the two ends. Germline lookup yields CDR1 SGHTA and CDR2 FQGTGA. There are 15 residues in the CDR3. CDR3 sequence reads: CASSLYDATSYEQYF. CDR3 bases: TGTGCCAGCAGCCTATATGACGCCACATCCTACGAGCAGTACTTC.

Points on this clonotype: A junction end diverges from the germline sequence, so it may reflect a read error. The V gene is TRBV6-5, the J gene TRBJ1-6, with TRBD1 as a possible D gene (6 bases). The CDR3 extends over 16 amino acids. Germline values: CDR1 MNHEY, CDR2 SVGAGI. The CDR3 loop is CASSYNGQKRNSPLNF. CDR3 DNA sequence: TGTGCCAGCAGTTACAACGGACAGAAGAGAAATTCACCCCTCAACTTT.

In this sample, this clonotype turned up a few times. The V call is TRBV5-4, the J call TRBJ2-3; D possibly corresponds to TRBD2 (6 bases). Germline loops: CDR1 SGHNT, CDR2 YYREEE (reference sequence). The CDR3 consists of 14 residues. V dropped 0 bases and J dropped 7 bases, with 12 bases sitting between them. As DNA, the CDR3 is TGTGCCAGCAGCTTGGAGCGGGTGAGAAATACGCAGTATTTT. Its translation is CASSLERVRNTQYF.

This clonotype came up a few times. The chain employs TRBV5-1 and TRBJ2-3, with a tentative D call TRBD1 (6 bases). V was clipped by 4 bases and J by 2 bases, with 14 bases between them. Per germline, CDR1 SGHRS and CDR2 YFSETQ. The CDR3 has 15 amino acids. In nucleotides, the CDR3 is TGCGCCAGCAGCGTAACAGGGTTCAACACAGATACGCAGTATTTT. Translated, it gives CASSVTGFNTDTQYF.

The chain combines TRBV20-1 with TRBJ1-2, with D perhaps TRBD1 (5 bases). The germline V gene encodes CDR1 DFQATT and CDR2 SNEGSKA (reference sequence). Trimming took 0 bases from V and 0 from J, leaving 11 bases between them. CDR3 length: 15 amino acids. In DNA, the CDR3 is TGCAGTGCTAGAGAGGGGACCCGGTCTAACTATGGCTACACCTTC. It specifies CSAREGTRSNYGYTF.

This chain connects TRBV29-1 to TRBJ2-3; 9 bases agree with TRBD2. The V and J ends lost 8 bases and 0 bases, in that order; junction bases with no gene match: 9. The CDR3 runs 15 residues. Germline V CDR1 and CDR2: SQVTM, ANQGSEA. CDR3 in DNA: TGCAGCCCTTACCCGACTAGCGGCAGCACAGATACGCAGTATTTT. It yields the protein CSPYPTSGSTDTQYF.